The rows below give T cell receptor beta chains drawn from one sample of a study of CXCR3-negative and CXCR3-positive naive CD8 T cells. TCRdb re-called the 5' RACE reads and catalogs CDR3 proteins one per entry, DNA excluded. The clone table shows over 95,000 distinct CDR3 sequences, with the ten largest holding approximately 0.38%. Sequences were obtained from naive CXCR3+ CD8+ T cells from blood. These receptors all come from a human donor in good health. Some clones in this sample may be carry-over from other donors' samples. The CDR3 runs from the conserved cysteine through the conserved F or W. Fields, in order: J gene, V gene, CDR3 protein.

TRBJ1-2	TRBV29-1	CSVVSPGREGLGYTF
TRBJ2-1	TRBV5-1	CASSLEPDEQFF
TRBJ2-3	TRBV4-2	CASSPVAGTTEDTQYF
TRBJ2-1	TRBV3-1	CASSQGPAGGNREQFF
TRBJ2-7	TRBV3-2	CASSAGTGKMGSYEQYF
TRBJ2-2	TRBV5-6	CASSLSGEGGELFF
TRBJ2-2	TRBV6-5	CASSQIGNTGELFF
TRBJ2-1	TRBV7-2	CASSSDGGTGLIDEQFF
TRBJ2-6	TRBV9	CASGLASGANVLTF
TRBJ2-1	TRBV28	CASSFRPISGDNEQFF
TRBJ1-2	TRBV5-6	CASSSNGVYGYTF
TRBJ2-1	TRBV19	CASSSDGVNEQFF
TRBJ1-5	TRBV4-3	CASSQDLGWYQPQHF
TRBJ1-1	TRBV6-6	CASSYSLAVGNTEAFF
TRBJ2-2	TRBV6-5	CASSYGTENSGELFF
TRBJ2-2	TRBV7-9	CASSLWRTGDTGELFF
TRBJ1-5	TRBV28	CASSFWAGGNQPQHF
TRBJ2-3	TRBV29-1	CSGQLRGANTDTQYF
TRBJ2-1	TRBV4-1	CASSQTRYNEQFF
TRBJ2-3	TRBV25-1	CASSEQGGRTDTQYF
TRBJ1-3	TRBV7-2	CASSQSPGTGNTIYF
TRBJ2-1	TRBV9	CASSVGGRVDEQFF
TRBJ2-1	TRBV7-2	CASSLAAGLAGSRQSNEQFF
TRBJ1-1	TRBV23-1	CASSPQGGRPEAFF
TRBJ2-1	TRBV10-3	CAISGGTRLGNEQFF
TRBJ2-2	TRBV7-6	CASSFTGDTGELFF
TRBJ2-5	TRBV7-9	CATYEGFGTQYF
TRBJ2-7	TRBV6-2/TRBV6-3	CASSWDFSYEQYF
TRBJ2-4	TRBV15	CATSELAGGTKNIQYF
TRBJ2-1	TRBV19	CASSIGTNNEQFF
TRBJ2-4	TRBV3-1	CASSLKNIQYF